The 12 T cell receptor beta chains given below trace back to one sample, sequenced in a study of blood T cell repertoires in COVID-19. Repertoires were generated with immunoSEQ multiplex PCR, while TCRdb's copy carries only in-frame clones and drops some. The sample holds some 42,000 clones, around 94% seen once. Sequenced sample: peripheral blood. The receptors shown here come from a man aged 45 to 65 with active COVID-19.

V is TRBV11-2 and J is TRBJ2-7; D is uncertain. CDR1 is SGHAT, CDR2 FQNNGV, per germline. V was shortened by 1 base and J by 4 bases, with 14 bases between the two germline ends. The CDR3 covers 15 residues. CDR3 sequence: CASSLGAVLTYEQYF. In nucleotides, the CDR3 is TGTGCCAGCAGCTTAGGGGCAGTTCTCACTTACGAGCAGTACTTC.

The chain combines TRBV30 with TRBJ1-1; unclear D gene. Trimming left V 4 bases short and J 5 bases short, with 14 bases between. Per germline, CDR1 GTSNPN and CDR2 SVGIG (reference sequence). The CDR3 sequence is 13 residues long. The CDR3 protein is CAWNPSPRTEAFF. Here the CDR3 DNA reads TGTGCCTGGAACCCTTCACCGAGGACTGAAGCTTTCTTT.

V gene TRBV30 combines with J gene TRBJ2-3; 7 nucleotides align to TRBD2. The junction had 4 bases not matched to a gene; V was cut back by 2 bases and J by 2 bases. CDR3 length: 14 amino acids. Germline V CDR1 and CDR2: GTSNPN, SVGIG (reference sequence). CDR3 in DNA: TGTGCCTGGAGTCCGGGAGGACTCACAGATACGCAGTATTTT. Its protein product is CAWSPGGLTDTQYF.

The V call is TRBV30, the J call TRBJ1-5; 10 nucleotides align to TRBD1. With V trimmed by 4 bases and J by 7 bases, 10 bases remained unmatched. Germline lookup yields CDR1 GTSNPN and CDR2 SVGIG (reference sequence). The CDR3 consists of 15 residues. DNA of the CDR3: TGTGCCTGGAACGACAAGGGACAGGGGTACCAGCCCCAGCATTTT. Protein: CAWNDKGQGYQPQHF.

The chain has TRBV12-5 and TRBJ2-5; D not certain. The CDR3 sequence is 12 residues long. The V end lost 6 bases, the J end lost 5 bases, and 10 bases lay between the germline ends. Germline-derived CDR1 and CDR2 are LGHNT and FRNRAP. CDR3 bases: TGTGCTAGTGGGCCGGGTGGTGAGACCCAGTACTTC. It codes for CASGPGGETQYF.

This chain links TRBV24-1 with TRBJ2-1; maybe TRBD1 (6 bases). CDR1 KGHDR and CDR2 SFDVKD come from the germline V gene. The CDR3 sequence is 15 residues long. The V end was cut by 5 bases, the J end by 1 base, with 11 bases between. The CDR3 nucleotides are TGTGCCACCAGTGGGGCCAGGGGTTCCTACAATGAGCAGTTCTTC. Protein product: CATSGARGSYNEQFF.

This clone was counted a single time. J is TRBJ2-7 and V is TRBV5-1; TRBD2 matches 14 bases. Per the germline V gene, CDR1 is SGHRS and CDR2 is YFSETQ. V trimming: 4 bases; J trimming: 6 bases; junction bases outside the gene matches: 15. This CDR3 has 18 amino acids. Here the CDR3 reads CASSSLIPGTSGSPEQYF. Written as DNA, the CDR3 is TGCGCCAGCAGCAGCCTTATACCCGGGACTAGCGGGAGCCCCGAGCAGTACTTC.

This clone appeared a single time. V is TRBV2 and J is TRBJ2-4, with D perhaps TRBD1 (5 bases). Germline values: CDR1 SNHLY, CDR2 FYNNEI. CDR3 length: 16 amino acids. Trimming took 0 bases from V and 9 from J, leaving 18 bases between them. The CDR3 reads CASSEAMQAGLSIQYF. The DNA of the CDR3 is TGTGCCAGCAGTGAAGCGATGCAGGCAGGGCTGTCCATTCAGTACTTC. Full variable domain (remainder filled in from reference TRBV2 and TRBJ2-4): EPEVTQTPSHQVTQMGQEVILRCVPISNHLYFYWYRQILGQKVEFLVSFYNNEISEKSEIFDDQFSVERPDGSNFTLKIRSTKLEDSAMYFCASSEAMQAGLSIQYFGAGTRLSVL.

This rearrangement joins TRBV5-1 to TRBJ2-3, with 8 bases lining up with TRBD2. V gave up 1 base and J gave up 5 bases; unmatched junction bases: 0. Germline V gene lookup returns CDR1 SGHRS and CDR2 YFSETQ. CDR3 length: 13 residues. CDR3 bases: TGCGCCAGCAGCTTGACTAGCGGAGATACGCAGTATTTT. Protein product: CASSLTSGDTQYF.

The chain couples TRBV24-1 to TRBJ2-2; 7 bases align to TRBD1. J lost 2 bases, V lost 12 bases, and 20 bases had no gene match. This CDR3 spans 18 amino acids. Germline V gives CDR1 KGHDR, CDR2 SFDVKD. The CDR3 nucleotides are TGTGCCGTAATACCGGGACAGAAACAAAAACCTAACACCGGGGAGCTGTTTTTT. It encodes CAVIPGQKQKPNTGELFF.

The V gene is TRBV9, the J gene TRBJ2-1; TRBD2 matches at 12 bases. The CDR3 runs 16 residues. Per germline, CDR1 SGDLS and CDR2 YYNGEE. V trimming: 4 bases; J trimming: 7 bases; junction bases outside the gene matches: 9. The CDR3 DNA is TGTGCCAGCAGCAAACAAGGACTAGCGGGGCAAAATGAGCAGTTCTTC. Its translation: CASSKQGLAGQNEQFF.

Here the CDR3 DNA reads TGTGCCAGCAGTTATACTAGCGGGGGACCCCACGAGCAGTACTTC. Translating gives CASSYTSGGPHEQYF. This chain uses TRBV6-5 with TRBJ2-7; TRBD2 aligns across 11 bases. This CDR3 is built from 15 residues. Looked up from germline, CDR1 is MNHEY and CDR2 is SVGAGI. V dropped 3 bases and J dropped 5; count of bases not matched to a gene: 6.